This T cell receptor (beta chain) was recovered during a study of shared clonotypes between healthy human individuals. TCRdb's copy holds only in-frame clones and misses some; the assay was immunoSEQ multiplex PCR. Here the sample spans millions of clones, approximately 94% being singletons. CD8 cells regarded as naive lacked CD45RO, were positively chosen for CCR7, and omitted terminally differentiated effector memory CD45RA+ cells. This CDR3 has 14 residues. Germline values: CDR1 ENHRY, CDR2 SYGVKD. V was pared by 4 bases and J by 2 bases, with 11 bases between. The receptor's source is a man younger than 30 in good health. Some clones in this sample may be carry-over from other donors' samples. Sequenced: naive CD8+ T cells from PBMCs. This sequence joins TRBV10-3 and TRBJ2-5, with D tentatively TRBD1 (6 bases). This CDR3 reads CAISVGQRQETQYF. CDR3 coding DNA: TGTGCCATCAGTGTAGGACAGAGACAAGAGACCCAGTACTTC.